The rows below give T cell receptor beta chains drawn from one sample of a study of cytomegalovirus exposure and HLA in healthy donors. Assay used: immunoSEQ multiplex PCR; TCRdb lists only in-frame clones, some missing. The top ten clones hold 4.5% of a sample with over 150,000 clones, 68% of them seen once. Sequencing was performed on PBMCs. The receptors here all came from a young woman in good health and CMV-seropositive. CDR3s include the opening cysteine and the closing phenylalanine or tryptophan. D genes are given only for firm matches. Size is omitted from some rows. Given values are once, few, many or a class for expanded clones.

d_call: .
v_call: TRBV6-5
j_call: TRBJ2-7
clone_size: once
cdr3_length: 15
cdr3_aa: CASRMGFGSSYEQYF
cdr3_nt: TGTGCCAGCAGAATGGGCTTTGGCAGCTCCTACGAGCAGTACTTC

d_call: .
v_call: TRBV18
j_call: TRBJ2-7
clone_size: .
cdr3_length: 13
cdr3_aa: CASSPNSRAEQYF
cdr3_nt: TGTGCCAGCTCACCAAATTCTCGAGCCGAGCAGTACTTC

d_call: .
v_call: TRBV9
j_call: TRBJ2-7
clone_size: .
cdr3_length: 15
cdr3_aa: CASSARLGGLAEQYF
cdr3_nt: TGTGCCAGCAGCGCCCGGCTGGGGGGGCTAGCCGAGCAGTACTTC

d_call: TRBD1
v_call: TRBV5-1
j_call: TRBJ2-7
clone_size: .
cdr3_length: 13
cdr3_aa: CASSDQGAGEQYF
cdr3_nt: TGCGCCAGCAGCGACCAGGGGGCCGGCGAGCAGTACTTC

d_call: .
v_call: TRBV7-9
j_call: TRBJ1-2
clone_size: .
cdr3_length: 14
cdr3_aa: CASSLKEGPHGYTF
cdr3_nt: TGTGCCAGCAGCTTAAAGGAGGGTCCCCATGGCTACACCTTC

d_call: .
v_call: TRBV25-1
j_call: TRBJ1-2
clone_size: few
cdr3_length: 16
cdr3_aa: CASSESLDRLSHGYTF
cdr3_nt: TGTGCCAGCAGTGAATCCCTGGACAGATTAAGTCATGGCTACACCTTC

d_call: .
v_call: TRBV5-8
j_call: TRBJ1-5
clone_size: .
cdr3_length: 15
cdr3_aa: CASSLGQSSNQPQHF
cdr3_nt: TGTGCCAGCAGCTTGGGACAGTCTAGCAATCAGCCCCAGCATTTT

d_call: .
v_call: TRBV5-8
j_call: TRBJ1-5
clone_size: .
cdr3_length: 12
cdr3_aa: CASNTGNQPQHF
cdr3_nt: TGTGCCAGCAACACAGGGAATCAGCCCCAGCATTTT

d_call: TRBD2
v_call: TRBV28
j_call: TRBJ2-1
clone_size: .
cdr3_length: 19
cdr3_aa: CASSLPLREGRRSYNEQFF
cdr3_nt: TGTGCCAGCAGTTTGCCCCTGCGGGAGGGCCGAAGGTCCTACAATGAGCAGTTCTTC

d_call: .
v_call: TRBV30
j_call: TRBJ2-5
clone_size: few
cdr3_length: 15
cdr3_aa: CAWGTKGGAEETQYF
cdr3_nt: TGTGCCTGGGGTACCAAAGGAGGTGCGGAAGAGACCCAGTACTTC

d_call: .
v_call: TRBV2
j_call: TRBJ2-1
clone_size: .
cdr3_length: 14
cdr3_aa: CASSSQQIHNEQFF
cdr3_nt: TGTGCCAGCAGTTCTCAACAGATCCACAATGAGCAGTTCTTC

d_call: .
v_call: TRBV28
j_call: TRBJ1-2
clone_size: .
cdr3_length: 15
cdr3_aa: CASSSTVSGHYGYTF
cdr3_nt: TGTGCCAGCAGTTCGACTGTATCAGGGCACTATGGCTACACCTTC

d_call: TRBD1
v_call: TRBV27
j_call: TRBJ2-5
clone_size: .
cdr3_length: 15
cdr3_aa: CASGRDWGQGQTQYF
cdr3_nt: TGTGCCAGCGGGAGAGACTGGGGACAGGGGCAGACCCAGTACTTC

d_call: TRBD1
v_call: TRBV19
j_call: TRBJ2-2
clone_size: .
cdr3_length: 15
cdr3_aa: CASSRQGINTGELFF
cdr3_nt: TGTGCCAGTAGTCGACAGGGGATAAACACCGGGGAGCTGTTTTTT

d_call: TRBD1
v_call: TRBV6-5
j_call: TRBJ1-2
clone_size: .
cdr3_length: 14
cdr3_aa: CASRRAGTGYGYTF
cdr3_nt: TGTGCCAGCAGAAGGGCCGGGACAGGATATGGCTACACCTTC

d_call: .
v_call: TRBV27
j_call: TRBJ1-5
clone_size: few
cdr3_length: 14
cdr3_aa: CASSFGATFQPQHF
cdr3_nt: TGTGCCAGCAGTTTCGGAGCAACTTTCCAGCCCCAGCATTTT

d_call: .
v_call: TRBV27
j_call: TRBJ2-1
clone_size: once
cdr3_length: 13
cdr3_aa: CASSLLSGNEQFF
cdr3_nt: TGTGCCAGCAGTTTATTGTCGGGTAATGAGCAGTTCTTC

d_call: TRBD2
v_call: TRBV10-1
j_call: TRBJ2-7
clone_size: .
cdr3_length: 15
cdr3_aa: CASSLTSGEGYEQYF
cdr3_nt: TGCGCCAGCAGCCTCACTAGCGGGGAAGGCTACGAGCAGTACTTC

d_call: .
v_call: TRBV27
j_call: TRBJ2-5
clone_size: .
cdr3_length: 16
cdr3_aa: CASSFLSSRASETQYF
cdr3_nt: TGTGCCAGCAGTTTCCTTTCCTCGCGGGCGTCGGAGACCCAGTACTTC

d_call: .
v_call: TRBV14
j_call: TRBJ1-1
clone_size: .
cdr3_length: 14
cdr3_aa: CASSQRGWNTEAFF
cdr3_nt: TGTGCCAGCAGCCAAAGGGGATGGAACACTGAAGCTTTCTTT

d_call: TRBD1
v_call: TRBV2
j_call: TRBJ1-2
clone_size: .
cdr3_length: 15
cdr3_aa: CASRLGTGGRYGYTF
cdr3_nt: TGTGCCAGCAGGCTAGGGACAGGGGGCCGGTATGGCTACACCTTC

d_call: .
v_call: TRBV9
j_call: TRBJ1-1
clone_size: .
cdr3_length: 15
cdr3_aa: CASSVQGRMNTEAFF
cdr3_nt: TGTGCCAGCAGCGTCCAGGGGCGCATGAACACTGAAGCTTTCTTT

d_call: TRBD1
v_call: TRBV2
j_call: TRBJ1-5
clone_size: once
cdr3_length: 17
cdr3_aa: CASSGGQGARTNQPQHF
cdr3_nt: TGTGCCAGCAGTGGAGGGCAGGGGGCGCGAACCAATCAGCCCCAGCATTTT

d_call: .
v_call: TRBV18
j_call: TRBJ2-1
clone_size: .
cdr3_length: 12
cdr3_aa: CASSSLYNEQFF
cdr3_nt: TGTGCCAGCTCATCCCTGTACAATGAGCAGTTCTTC

d_call: .
v_call: TRBV4-1
j_call: TRBJ2-3
clone_size: .
cdr3_length: 15
cdr3_aa: CASSQGSPAANTQYF
cdr3_nt: TGCGCCAGCAGCCAAGGTTCACCGGCGGCCAATACGCAGTATTTT

d_call: .
v_call: TRBV9
j_call: TRBJ2-3
clone_size: .
cdr3_length: 16
cdr3_aa: CASSVIGQSSTDTQYF
cdr3_nt: TGTGCCAGCAGCGTAATAGGACAATCTAGCACAGATACGCAGTATTTT

d_call: .
v_call: TRBV6-5
j_call: TRBJ1-6
clone_size: .
cdr3_length: 14
cdr3_aa: CASSYEGLRSPLHF
cdr3_nt: TGTGCCAGCAGTTACGAGGGACTCAGATCACCCCTCCACTTT